What follows are 30 T cell receptor beta chains derived from one specimen sequenced in a study of OX40 agonist ivuxolimab in advanced cancers. Libraries were prepared by immunoSEQ multiplex PCR; TCRdb keeps only in-frame clonotypes and omits some of them. Of about 68,000 clones in the sample, roughly 84% were seen once. The sequencing used CD4+ or CD8+ T cells sorted from blood, collected in a trial of the OX40 agonist ivuxolimab. These receptors all stem from an adult with an advanced solid tumor such as melanoma, head and neck, liver or kidney cancer.

The chain employs TRBV6-5 and TRBJ1-2; 7 nucleotides agree with TRBD1. This CDR3 has 15 residues. V gave up 0 bases and J gave up 3 bases; unmatched junction bases: 4. Looked up from germline, CDR1 is MNHEY and CDR2 is SVGAGI. DNA of the CDR3: TGTGCCAGCAGTTACTCGCGGGACAGACACTATGGCTACACCTTC. Its protein product is CASSYSRDRHYGYTF.

The chain couples TRBV4-3 to TRBJ2-1, with 11 bases identical to TRBD2. Trimming removed 1 base from V and 5 bases from J; junction bases left unmatched: 13. The CDR3 extends over 19 amino acids. CDR1 is LGHNA and CDR2 is YSLEER in the germline V gene. CDR3 region: CASSQALFTSGSGNNEQFF. CDR3 DNA sequence: TGCGCCAGCAGCCAAGCGCTCTTCACTAGCGGGAGTGGCAACAATGAGCAGTTCTTC.

The chain employs TRBV6-5 and TRBJ2-5; D is unresolved. Trimming stripped 6 bases from V and 3 bases from J, with 11 bases between. Germline CDR1 is MNHEY and CDR2 is SVGAGI. This CDR3 has 13 amino acids. As DNA, the CDR3 is TGTGCCAGCAGCAAGAGGACGAAAGAGACCCAGTACTTC. Its protein product is CASSKRTKETQYF.

The CDR3: CASRRTSGQETQYF. CDR3 nucleotides: TGTGCCAGCAGACGGACTAGCGGGCAAGAGACCCAGTACTTC. The chain links TRBV6-5 to TRBJ2-5, with 11 bases identical to TRBD2. Germline trimming cut 6 bases from V and 2 bases from J; bases unmatched to any gene: 2. Germline V gene data show CDR1 as MNHEY and CDR2 as SVGAGI. The CDR3 totals 14 residues.

The chain recombines TRBV28 with TRBJ2-5, with 16 bases identical to TRBD2. Germline V gene lookup returns CDR1 MDHEN and CDR2 SYDVKM. This CDR3 spans 19 amino acids. V gave up 3 bases and J gave up 5 bases; unmatched junction bases: 12. The CDR3 spells CASSLVGEGLAGGLETQYF. In nucleotides, the CDR3 is TGTGCCAGCAGTTTGGTTGGGGAGGGACTAGCGGGAGGGCTGGAGACCCAGTACTTC.

The chain couples TRBV7-9 to TRBJ2-1; D uncertain. Deletions cut 5 bases from V and 2 bases from J, with 19 bases between. Germline V gives CDR1 SEHNR, CDR2 FQNEAQ (reference sequence). The CDR3 sequence is 17 residues long. CDR3 protein: CASSGFNALTPYNEQFF. The CDR3, as DNA: TGTGCCAGCAGCGGATTTAACGCACTAACCCCCTACAATGAGCAGTTCTTC.

The chain is built from TRBV7-9 and TRBJ2-3; D might be TRBD2 (5 bases). Germline CDR1 is SEHNR and CDR2 is FQNEAQ (reference sequence). Trimming took off 7 bases at V and 3 bases at J, with 14 bases between the two ends. This CDR3 comprises 14 residues. The CDR3 DNA reads as TGTGCCAGCAACGCAGGACTGGGGACAGATACGCAGTATTTT. Protein: CASNAGLGTDTQYF.

The rearrangement links TRBV6-1 to TRBJ2-2; D may match TRBD1 or TRBD2 (7 bases each). Trimming took off 5 bases at V and 6 bases at J, with 10 bases between the two ends. CDR3 length: 13 residues. CDR1 is MNHNS, CDR2 SASEGT, per germline. CDR3: CASSPGGAGELFF. The CDR3 DNA follows: TGTGCCAGCAGTCCAGGGGGGGCCGGGGAGCTGTTTTTT.

This clone was seen once. This chain uses TRBV7-9 with TRBJ1-1; D perhaps matches TRBD1 (5 bases). The CDR3 spans 15 residues. Germline V gene lookup returns CDR1 SEHNR and CDR2 FQNEAQ (reference sequence). Trimming took off 2 bases at V and 1 base at J, with 11 bases between the two ends. The chain's CDR3 is CASSLTWGSNTEAFF. The CDR3 DNA reads as TGTGCCAGCAGCTTAACATGGGGGTCGAACACTGAAGCTTTCTTT.

V and J are TRBV27 and TRBJ2-3, with TRBD1 as a possible D gene (6 bases). V lost 8 bases, J lost 4 bases, and 13 bases lay in between. This CDR3 contains 13 residues. Germline V gene lookup returns CDR1 MNHEY and CDR2 SMNVEV (reference sequence). CDR3 nucleotides: TGTGCCAGCCTCCCCAGGGGAGCAGATACGCAGTATTTT. It specifies CASLPRGADTQYF.

The rearrangement links TRBV28 to TRBJ1-1; D ambiguous. CDR1 MDHEN and CDR2 SYDVKM come from the germline V gene. Between the trimmed V and J ends, which lost 6 bases and 10 bases, there was a span of 12 bases. The CDR3 has 11 amino acids. CDR3 residues: CASRTKGLAFF. The CDR3 DNA reads TGTGCCAGCAGAACGAAAGGACTAGCTTTCTTT. Full variable domain (rest looked up from reference TRBV28 and TRBJ1-1): DVKVTQSSRYLVKRTGEKVFLECVQDMDHENMFWYRQDPGLGLRLIYFSYDVKMKEKGDIPEGYSVSREKKERFSLILESASTNQTSMYLCASRTKGLAFFGQGTRLTVV.

The J gene is TRBJ1-2, the V gene TRBV18; tentative D call: TRBD1 (6 bases). V dropped 3 bases and J dropped 8 bases, with 13 bases sitting between them. Germline CDR1 reads KGHSH; CDR2 reads LQKENI. The CDR3 has 13 amino acids. CDR3 nucleotides: TGTGCCAGCTCACCGATGGGGGCTCGGGGCTACACCTTC. Its translation is CASSPMGARGYTF.

This chain uses TRBV7-9 with TRBJ2-5; the D is unclear. CDR3 length equals 13 residues. Deletions cut 4 bases from V and 5 bases from J, with 11 bases between. Germline assignment: CDR1 SEHNR and CDR2 FQNEAQ (reference sequence). CDR3: CASSYDGRETQYF. DNA of the CDR3: TGTGCCAGCAGCTACGACGGTAGGGAGACCCAGTACTTC.

V and J are TRBV18 and TRBJ2-7; TRBD1 is a possible D gene (6 bases). Per germline, CDR1 KGHSH and CDR2 LQKENI. Deletions cut 5 bases from V and 4 bases from J, with 12 bases between. This CDR3 region has 13 residues. As DNA, the CDR3 is TGTGCCAGCTCAGTGGACAGACGATACGAGCAGTACTTC. This sequence encodes CASSVDRRYEQYF.

The rearrangement uses TRBV9 and TRBJ1-4; no clear D gene. CDR1 and CDR2 (germline): SGDLS, YYNGEE. Trimming pared 4 bases from V and 3 bases from J, leaving 13 bases between. This CDR3 has 15 residues. CDR3 DNA sequence: TGTGCCAGCAGCCGCGGGTCGCTAGCTAATGAAAAACTGTTTTTT. Its protein product is CASSRGSLANEKLFF.

CDR3: CASSSLPGEATNEKLFF. As DNA, the CDR3 is TGTGCCAGCAGCTCTCTTCCCGGAGAAGCAACTAATGAAAAACTGTTTTTT. The J gene is TRBJ1-4, the V gene TRBV5-5, with D unresolved. In germline, CDR1 is SGHKS, CDR2 YYEKEE (reference sequence). Deletions cut 3 bases from V and 0 bases from J, with 15 bases between. CDR3 length: 17 residues.

V usage is TRBV4-3 and J usage is TRBJ2-1, with 9 bases aligning to TRBD1. Germline V gene lookup returns CDR1 LGHNA and CDR2 YSLEER. V shed 4 bases and J 1 base; nucleotides not matched to a gene: 2. The length of the CDR3 is 15 residues. The CDR3 region is CASSPTGGSYNEQFF. The CDR3 bases are TGCGCCAGCAGCCCGACAGGGGGATCCTACAATGAGCAGTTCTTC.

The CDR3 DNA is TGTGCCAGCAGTGAACAACTAGCTGGCTTAAATACGCAGTATTTT. Amino acids: CASSEQLAGLNTQYF. The chain has TRBV6-1 and TRBJ2-3; D possibly corresponds to TRBD2 (6 bases). In germline, CDR1 is MNHNS, CDR2 SASEGT. CDR3 length equals 15 residues. Trimming shortened V by 2 bases and J by 7 bases, and 16 bases separated the two germline ends.

V is TRBV28 and J is TRBJ2-5, with D maybe TRBD1 (5 bases). The germline V gene has CDR1 MDHEN and CDR2 SYDVKM. The CDR3 loop spans 13 amino acids. V lost 5 bases, J lost 3 bases, and 10 bases lay in between. CDR3 in amino acids: CASSIVTEETQYF. CDR3 DNA: TGTGCCAGCAGTATCGTGACAGAAGAGACCCAGTACTTC.

The chain joins TRBV4-3 to TRBJ2-1; D is undetermined. The germline V gene encodes CDR1 LGHNA and CDR2 YSLEER. V was shortened by 0 bases and J by 9 bases, with 9 bases between the two germline ends. The CDR3 runs 13 residues. CDR3 sequence (DNA): TGCGCCAGCAGCCAAGAGGGTTTAGGTGAGCAGTTCTTC. Translating it yields CASSQEGLGEQFF.

The chain couples TRBV5-6 to TRBJ2-1, with TRBD2 matching over 12 bases. The CDR3 is 17 residues long. The trim removed 1 base at V and 10 bases at J, leaving 12 bases unmatched. CDR1 is SGHDT, CDR2 YYEEEE, per germline. CDR3 sequence: CASSLYETSGRVREQFF. The CDR3 DNA follows: TGTGCCAGCAGCTTGTACGAGACTAGCGGGAGAGTTAGGGAGCAGTTCTTC.

The gene calls are TRBV6-1 and TRBJ2-5; D is perhaps TRBD1 (5 bases). Looked up from germline, CDR1 is MNHNS and CDR2 is SASEGT. The CDR3 totals 14 residues. Trimming pared 1 base from V and 7 bases from J, leaving 13 bases between. CDR3 protein: CASSEDSRARTQYF. The CDR3 DNA is TGTGCCAGCAGTGAAGACAGCAGGGCAAGGACCCAGTACTTC.

The chain has TRBV7-9 and TRBJ2-3, with a tentative D call TRBD2 (6 bases). The CDR3 totals 17 residues. Germline-derived CDR1 and CDR2 are SEHNR and FQNEAQ (reference sequence). V was shortened by 6 bases and J by 5 bases, with 24 bases between the two germline ends. CDR3 amino acids: CASRPSFERTGGDTQYF. CDR3 DNA: TGTGCCAGCAGGCCCAGCTTCGAGCGCACCGGGGGAGATACGCAGTATTTT. Looking up the rest from reference TRBV7-9 and TRBJ2-3 gives the full variable domain: DTGVSQNPRHKITKRGQNVTFRCDPISEHNRLYWYRQTLGQGPEFLTYFQNEAQLEKSRLLSDRFSAERPKGSFSTLEIQRTEQGDSAMYLCASRPSFERTGGDTQYFGPGTRLTVL.

The V gene is TRBV19, the J gene TRBJ1-4, with no clear D. The CDR3 spans 14 residues. Germline lookup yields CDR1 LNHDA and CDR2 SQIVND (reference sequence). V lost 5 bases, J lost 4 bases, and 11 bases lay in between. CDR3 loop: CASSAGRLNEKLFF. In DNA form, the CDR3 reads TGTGCCAGTAGTGCGGGCAGGCTTAATGAAAAACTGTTTTTT.

This chain links TRBV6-5 with TRBJ2-7, with 7 nucleotides matching TRBD2. V was pared by 1 base and J by 5 bases, with 5 bases of the junction left unmatched. Looked up from germline, CDR1 is MNHEY and CDR2 is SVGAGI. This CDR3 is 14 amino acids long. The CDR3 DNA sequence: TGTGCCAGCAGTTACTTGGGGGGAGGGAACGAGCAGTACTTC. Its translation is CASSYLGGGNEQYF.

The J gene is TRBJ2-1, the V gene TRBV4-3; TRBD2 is a possible D gene (6 bases). Germline lookup yields CDR1 LGHNA and CDR2 YSLEER. The CDR3 extends over 18 amino acids. The V and J ends lost 3 bases and 4 bases respectively, with 22 bases between them. The CDR3 bases are TGCGCCAGCAGCCATCAAGGACGGCAGGGAGGAAAGTACAATGAGCAGTTCTTC. Its translation is CASSHQGRQGGKYNEQFF.

This chain connects TRBV18 to TRBJ2-3, with TRBD1 as a possible D gene (6 bases). The CDR3 extends over 14 amino acids. Germline CDR1 and CDR2: KGHSH and LQKENI. V was cut by 1 base and J by 6 bases, with 11 bases left in between. Here the CDR3 DNA reads TGTGCCAGCTCACCACGGACAGAAAGCGATACGCAGTATTTT. It encodes CASSPRTESDTQYF.

The V call is TRBV4-1, the J call TRBJ1-4, with a possible D match to TRBD1 (6 bases). Trimming took off 0 bases at V and 8 bases at J, with 19 bases between the two ends. The CDR3 contains 17 residues. Germline CDR1 reads MGHRA; CDR2 reads YSYEKL. The chain's CDR3 is CASSQEDQGRREEKLFF. CDR3 DNA sequence: TGCGCCAGCAGCCAAGAGGACCAGGGGCGGAGGGAAGAAAAACTGTTTTTT.

The rearrangement links TRBV28 to TRBJ2-5; 11 bases map to TRBD1. The trim removed 6 bases at V and 4 bases at J, leaving 10 bases unmatched. From germline, CDR1 is MDHEN and CDR2 SYDVKM. CDR3 length: 16 residues. CDR3 amino acids: CASSPWDRGTPETQYF. The CDR3 nucleotides are TGTGCCAGCAGCCCTTGGGACAGGGGGACTCCAGAGACCCAGTACTTC.

This clone was seen a few times. The chain joins TRBV10-3 to TRBJ2-5; D gene ambiguous. Trimming removed 8 bases from V and 3 bases from J, with 10 bases in between. Germline V gene lookup returns CDR1 ENHRY and CDR2 SYGVKD. The CDR3 totals 12 residues. CDR3 sequence: CAIGTAKETQYF. The CDR3 region has the DNA TGTGCCATCGGTACAGCGAAAGAGACCCAGTACTTC.